The 26 T cell receptor beta chains below all came from one sample that was sequenced in a study of identifying expanded T cells in peripheral blood. This table comes from immunoSEQ multiplex PCR, and its TCRdb copy is limited to in-frame clones, with some not included. The sample shows 45,000 to 60,000 clones, around 83% of them seen only once. Sequencing was performed on blood. The receptors stem from a person between 18 and 75 years old in good health.

The chain recombines TRBV9 with TRBJ2-3; possible D gene TRBD2, 6 bases. The CDR3 totals 14 residues. CDR1 and CDR2 from the germline V gene are SGDLS and YYNGEE. Trimming stripped 3 bases from V and 4 bases from J, with 12 bases between. The CDR3 is CASSGTSNPDTQYF. The CDR3 nucleotides read TGTGCCAGCAGCGGAACTAGCAACCCAGATACGCAGTATTTT.

V is TRBV28 and J is TRBJ2-4, with D possibly being TRBD2 (5 bases). The CDR3 is made up of 15 amino acids. CDR1 MDHEN and CDR2 SYDVKM come from the germline V gene. With 4 bases removed from V and 9 bases from J, the gap between germline ends came to 19 bases. In nucleotides, the CDR3 is TGTGCCAGCAGTTCGTCAAGACGGGGAAGAACCATTCAGTACTTC. Its translation: CASSSSRRGRTIQYF. The whole variable domain, remainder taken from reference TRBV28 and TRBJ2-4, is DVKVTQSSRYLVKRTGEKVFLECVQDMDHENMFWYRQDPGLGLRLIYFSYDVKMKEKGDIPEGYSVSREKKERFSLILESASTNQTSMYLCASSSSRRGRTIQYFGAGTRLSVL.

The chain couples TRBV7-2 to TRBJ1-2; D gene uncertain. The ends were cut back, 1 base at V and 7 bases at J, with 13 bases in the middle. Germline V gene sequence: CDR1 SGHTA, CDR2 FQGNSA. The CDR3 is 14 residues long. CDR3 amino acids: CASSLGISSAGYTF. CDR3 DNA sequence: TGTGCCAGCAGCTTAGGAATCTCTAGCGCTGGCTACACCTTC.

The chain combines TRBV6-1 with TRBJ2-7, with a weak D call TRBD1 (6 bases). V shed 4 bases and J shed 4 bases, with 14 bases lying between them. The CDR3 has 14 residues. Per germline, CDR1 MNHNS and CDR2 SASEGT. The CDR3 nucleotides read TGTGCCAGCAGTGTATACTGGGGGACATACGAGCAGTACGTC. The encoded protein is CASSVYWGTYEQYV.

The chain carries TRBV4-3 and TRBJ1-1; tentative D call: TRBD1 (6 bases). This CDR3 comprises 14 residues. Per germline, CDR1 LGHNA and CDR2 YSLEER. V was shortened by 2 bases and J by 7 bases, with 14 bases between the two germline ends. The chain's CDR3 is CASSQRNTGIEAFF. The CDR3 nucleotides read TGCGCCAGCAGCCAAAGAAACACAGGGATTGAAGCTTTCTTT.

The chain employs TRBV5-1 and TRBJ1-4; 7 nucleotides match TRBD1. This CDR3 is 15 amino acids long. With V trimmed by 2 bases and J by 2 bases, 3 bases remained unmatched. Per germline, CDR1 SGHRS and CDR2 YFSETQ. The CDR3 reads CASSLQGSTNEKLFF. CDR3 coding DNA: TGCGCCAGCAGCTTACAGGGGAGCACTAATGAAAAACTGTTTTTT.

V and J are TRBV30 and TRBJ2-7; D is tentatively TRBD1 or TRBD2 (5 bases each). Trimming removed 1 base from V and 5 bases from J, with 12 bases in between. Looked up from germline, CDR1 is GTSNPN and CDR2 is SVGIG (reference sequence). The CDR3 is 13 residues long. CDR3 sequence: CAWSEKGPNEQYV. The CDR3 DNA reads as TGTGCCTGGAGTGAGAAGGGACCAAACGAGCAGTACGTC.

The V gene is TRBV7-2, the J gene TRBJ2-2; D is perhaps TRBD1 (6 bases). The germline V and J ends were trimmed by 6 bases and 8 bases, with 16 bases remaining between them. Germline V gene lookup returns CDR1 SGHTA and CDR2 FQGNSA. The CDR3 runs to 14 residues. The CDR3 nucleotides are TGTGCCAGCAGTTTTACAGGGCCCCGGGGGGAGCTGTTTTTT. Its protein product is CASSFTGPRGELFF. Variable domain in full (rest from reference TRBV7-2 and TRBJ2-2): GAGVSQSPSNKVTEKGKDVELRCDPISGHTALYWYRQSLGQGLEFLIYFQGNSAPDKSGLPSDRFSAERTGGSVSTLTIQRTQQEDSAVYLCASSFTGPRGELFFGEGSRLTVL.

The rearrangement uses TRBV27 and TRBJ2-5; D is uncertain. Germline lookup yields CDR1 MNHEY and CDR2 SMNVEV (reference sequence). The V end was cut by 2 bases, the J end by 1 base, with 17 bases between. This CDR3 is 17 amino acids long. The CDR3 DNA follows: TGTGCCAGCAGTTTACTCCAACCATCCCGCGGCCAAGAGACCCAGTACTTC. Translated, it gives CASSLLQPSRGQETQYF.

The chain is built from TRBV5-6 and TRBJ1-6; the D is unclear. With 1 base removed from V and 4 bases from J, the gap between germline ends came to 0 bases. The CDR3 totals 12 residues. Per germline, CDR1 SGHDT and CDR2 YYEEEE. The CDR3: CASSLYNSPLHF. The CDR3 coding sequence is TGTGCCAGCAGCTTGTATAATTCACCCCTCCACTTT. Variable domain in full (rest from reference TRBV5-6 and TRBJ1-6): DAGVTQSPTHLIKTRGQQVTLRCSPKSGHDTVSWYQQALGQGPQFIFQYYEEEERQRGNFPDRFSGHQFPNYSSELNVNALLLGDSALYLCASSLYNSPLHFGNGTRLTVT.

The chain couples TRBV6-1 to TRBJ1-2; a weak D match, TRBD1 (5 bases). There are 14 residues in the CDR3. Trimming shortened V by 6 bases and J by 5 bases, and 16 bases separated the two germline ends. Germline assignment: CDR1 MNHNS and CDR2 SASEGT. CDR3 in DNA: TGTGCCAGCAGAAGGGGCAGGGATTCTTATGGCTACACCTTC. Translating it yields CASRRGRDSYGYTF.

J is TRBJ2-7 and V is TRBV7-9, with 8 bases fitting TRBD1. From germline, CDR1 is SEHNR and CDR2 FQNEAQ (reference sequence). This CDR3 contains 14 residues. After removal of 4 bases from V and 6 bases from J, the junction contained 8 bases not matched to a gene. CDR3 nucleotides: TGTGCCAGCAGCTCATCAGGGGGCGCGTCCGAGCAGTACTTC. This translates into CASSSSGGASEQYF.

This sequence joins TRBV6-5 and TRBJ2-7, with D possibly being TRBD1 or TRBD2 (5 bases each). The CDR3 loop spans 15 amino acids. Germline loops: CDR1 MNHEY, CDR2 SVGAGI. Trimming removed 0 bases from V and 5 bases from J, with 14 bases in between. DNA of the CDR3: TGTGCCAGCAGTTACTCTAGGACAAGGGACGACGAGCAGTACTTC. It yields the protein CASSYSRTRDDEQYF.

V and J are TRBV15 and TRBJ1-4; TRBD1 matches at 7 bases. The length of the CDR3 is 16 residues. Trimming took 2 bases from V and 6 from J; bases not matched to a gene: 9. Germline lookup yields CDR1 LNHNV and CDR2 YYDKDF (reference sequence). This chain's CDR3 is CATSRSSYRGHEKLFF. In nucleotides, the CDR3 is TGTGCCACCAGCAGATCAAGTTACAGGGGCCATGAAAAACTGTTTTTT.

This clone occurred once. This sequence joins TRBV7-9 and TRBJ2-3; 8 bases fit TRBD2. Germline-derived CDR1 and CDR2 are SEHNR and FQNEAQ (reference sequence). The CDR3 contains 16 residues. Losses at the gene ends were 5 bases for V and 0 bases for J; bases not matched to a gene: 7. The CDR3: CASSALAGSSTDTQYF. The CDR3 region has the DNA TGTGCCAGCAGCGCTTTAGCGGGGAGTAGCACAGATACGCAGTATTTT.

The genes are TRBV13 and TRBJ2-7, with 8 bases aligning to TRBD1. CDR3 length: 16 residues. Germline V gene lookup returns CDR1 PRHDT and CDR2 FYEKMQ (reference sequence). The junction had 9 bases not matched to a gene; V was cut back by 5 bases and J by 0 bases. The CDR3 DNA follows: TGTGCCAGCAGCAATGGAAGACAGGGGTCCTCCTACGAGCAGTACTTC. Translation gives CASSNGRQGSSYEQYF.

This chain links TRBV30 with TRBJ1-2, with TRBD1 as a possible D gene (6 bases). CDR3 length: 13 residues. V was pared by 3 bases and J by 4 bases, with 12 bases between. Germline CDR1 reads GTSNPN; CDR2 reads SVGIG (reference sequence). CDR3 residues: CAWSEGGPYGYTF. The CDR3 nucleotides are TGTGCCTGGAGCGAGGGGGGACCCTATGGCTACACCTTC. Supplemented by reference TRBV30 and TRBJ1-2, the full variable domain reads SQTIHQWPATLVQPVGSPLSLECTVEGTSNPNLYWYRQAAGRGLQLLFYSVGIGQISSEVPQNLSASRPQDRQFILSSKKLLLSDSGFYLCAWSEGGPYGYTFGSGTRLTVV.

The count of this clone is one. The chain joins TRBV5-4 to TRBJ2-5; 8 nucleotides match TRBD1. V trimming: 4 bases; J trimming: 5 bases; junction bases outside the gene matches: 7. Per germline, CDR1 SGHNT and CDR2 YYREEE (reference sequence). This CDR3 is 14 amino acids long. CDR3 nucleotides: TGTGCCAGCAGCCCCCCTGGACAGGGTGAGACCCAGTACTTC. Translated: CASSPPGQGETQYF.

The chain's CDR3 is CASRSLRDTEAFF. The CDR3 DNA reads as TGTGCCAGCAGGAGTTTAAGGGACACTGAAGCTTTCTTT. The chain employs TRBV2 and TRBJ1-1, with D unresolved. Trimming removed 6 bases at V and 3 bases at J, with 11 bases between. The CDR3 runs 13 residues. Germline values: CDR1 SNHLY, CDR2 FYNNEI.

The chain combines TRBV5-1 with TRBJ2-5, with D unresolved. Per the germline V gene, CDR1 is SGHRS and CDR2 is YFSETQ. CDR3 size: 15 residues. The germline V and J ends were trimmed by 0 bases and 0 bases, with 9 bases remaining between them. The CDR3 nucleotides read TGCGCCAGCAGCTTGGACTTGGGGTACCAAGAGACCCAGTACTTC. Its translation: CASSLDLGYQETQYF.

The V and J genes are TRBV5-1 and TRBJ2-2; D not resolved. V lost 2 bases and J 3 bases, leaving 5 bases between the germline ends. Germline V gene data show CDR1 as SGHRS and CDR2 as YFSETQ. This CDR3 has 13 residues. CDR3 bases: TGCGCCAGCAGCTTATTTGACACCGGGGAGCTGTTTTTT. Translated: CASSLFDTGELFF.

The CDR3 nucleotides are TGTGCCAGCAGACCGGGACTATTCAATGAGCAGTTCTTC. This sequence encodes CASRPGLFNEQFF. The chain couples TRBV27 to TRBJ2-1; 7 bases line up with TRBD2. The V gene end was trimmed by 6 bases and the J gene end by 6 bases; junction bases not matched to a gene: 5. CDR3 size: 13 residues. Germline CDR1 is MNHEY and CDR2 is SMNVEV (reference sequence).

The chain is built from TRBV9 and TRBJ2-1; TRBD2 aligns across 8 bases. The CDR3 consists of 15 residues. The V gene end was trimmed by 0 bases and the J gene end by 8 bases; junction bases not matched to a gene: 7. Germline V gene data show CDR1 as SGDLS and CDR2 as YYNGEE. The DNA for the CDR3 is TGTGCCAGCAGCGTAGCCGGGGGGGCCTTCGATGAGCAGTTCTTC. This sequence encodes CASSVAGGAFDEQFF.

V and J are TRBV7-2 and TRBJ2-5; D is perhaps TRBD1 or TRBD2 (5 bases each). The CDR3 runs 14 residues. Trimming removed 5 bases from V and 5 bases from J, with 15 bases in between. Germline V gene lookup returns CDR1 SGHTA and CDR2 FQGNSA. The CDR3, as DNA: TGTGCCAGCAGCCCCCGTTCGGGGCGGGAGACCCAGTACTTC. The encoded protein is CASSPRSGRETQYF.

The gene calls are TRBV18 and TRBJ1-2, with unresolved D. Trimming took 2 bases from V and 6 from J, leaving 10 bases between them. CDR1 and CDR2 (germline): KGHSH, LQKENI. The CDR3 consists of 13 residues. CDR3 loop: CASSPSVTDGYTF. For the CDR3, the DNA is TGTGCCAGCTCACCATCTGTTACCGATGGCTACACCTTC.

The chain uses TRBV19 and TRBJ2-4, with 7 positions matching TRBD2. Germline V gene lookup returns CDR1 LNHDA and CDR2 SQIVND (reference sequence). The junction had 3 bases not matched to a gene; V was cut back by 4 bases and J by 0 bases. This CDR3 contains 15 residues. The CDR3 coding sequence is TGTGCCAGTAGTAATCCGGGGGGAGCCAAAAACATTCAGTACTTC. This translates into CASSNPGGAKNIQYF.